This T cell receptor (beta chain) was retrieved from a study of shared clonotypes between healthy human individuals. The study, taken as a whole, reports: When naive CD4 clonotypes were compared across a few donors, around 5% were shared. Estimated clonotype richness was generally higher in naive than memory subsets. Rarefaction demonstrated incomplete sorted-subset sequencing despite large depth.

Cells designated naive CD8 were CD45RO-negative and were positively selected for CCR7, with terminally differentiated effector memory CD45RA+ cells excluded. Remarks on this clone: Its antigen is not known.

Germline CDR1 MNHEY, CDR2 SVGAGI. This CDR3 comprises 11 residues. V was pared by 6 bases and J by 10 bases, with 12 bases between. The study ran the assay at deep level. Measured with immunoSEQ multiplex PCR; TCRdb has only the in-frame clones, and not every one. The sample lists approximately 1.9 million clones, around 93% occurring once. The receptor was isolated from a man aged 18 to 30 in good health. Some clones in this sample may be carry-over from other donors' samples. The rearrangement joins TRBV6-5 to TRBJ1-1; no clear D gene. The specimen sequenced was naive CD8+ T cells from PBMCs. The CDR3 DNA reads as TGTGCCAGCAGGGTCCTTGTGGGAGCTTTCTTT. As protein: CASRVLVGAFF.